This TCR beta chain is from a study of early T cells in non-severe SARS-CoV-2 infection. Whole-study findings and limits: A preference for anti-spike CD8 responses marked VDJdb matching, which missed private and CD4 specificities.

Unmatched junction bases numbered 6, after V lost 0 bases and J lost 8 bases. The CDR3 runs 15 residues. Germline-derived CDR1 and CDR2 are KGHSH and LQKENI. A word on this clonotype: What it binds is not known.

Each cDNA molecule carried a unique molecular identifier. Each CDR3 protein gets one entry after TCRdb re-called the 5' RACE reads with MiXCR. The sample holds tens of thousands of distinct CDR3 sequences, over 3.5% seen once. The receptor's source is an adult who was a healthcare worker with PCR-confirmed SARS-CoV-2 infection or an uninfected control (not recorded which). This chain uses TRBV18 with TRBJ1-4; TRBD1 matches 7 bases. The sample comprised whole blood. The CDR3: CASSPPAGGIEKLFF. The CDR3, as DNA: TGTGCCAGCTCACCACCGGCAGGGGGAATCGAAAAACTGTTTTTT.